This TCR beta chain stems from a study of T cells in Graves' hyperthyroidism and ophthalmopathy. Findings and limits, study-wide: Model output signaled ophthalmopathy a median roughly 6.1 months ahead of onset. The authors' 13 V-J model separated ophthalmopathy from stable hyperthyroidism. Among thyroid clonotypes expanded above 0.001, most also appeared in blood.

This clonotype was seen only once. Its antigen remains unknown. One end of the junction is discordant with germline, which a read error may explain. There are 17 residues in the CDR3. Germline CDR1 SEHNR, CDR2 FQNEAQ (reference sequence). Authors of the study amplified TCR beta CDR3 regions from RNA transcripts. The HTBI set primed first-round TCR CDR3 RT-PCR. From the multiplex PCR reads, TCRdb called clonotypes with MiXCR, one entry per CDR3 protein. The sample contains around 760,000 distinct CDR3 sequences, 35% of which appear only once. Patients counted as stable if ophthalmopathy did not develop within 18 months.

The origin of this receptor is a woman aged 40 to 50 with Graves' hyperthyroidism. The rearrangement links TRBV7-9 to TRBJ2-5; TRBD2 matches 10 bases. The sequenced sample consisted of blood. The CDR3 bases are TGTGCCAGCAGCCCCCTTTCTAGCGGGGGCTACCAAGAGATCCAGTACTTC. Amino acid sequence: CASSPLSSGGYQEIQYF.